This T cell receptor beta chain is from a study of control samples from healthy donors and cancer patients. Profiled with immunoSEQ multiplex PCR; TCRdb holds only in-frame clones, not every one. Of some 250,000 clones listed, roughly four fifths are singletons. This clone was seen a few times. The CDR3 extends over 15 amino acids. CDR1 is MDHEN and CDR2 is SYDVKM in the germline V gene. The V segment lost 5 bases and the J segment 0 bases; nucleotides outside the gene matches: 6. Sequencing used PBMCs. V usage is TRBV28 and J usage is TRBJ1-2, with TRBD1 identical over 7 bases. The receptor comes from a woman between 55 and 75 years old with lung cancer. The CDR3 sequence is CASSPPDRANYGYTF. The DNA of the CDR3 is TGTGCCAGCAGTCCACCAGACAGGGCTAACTATGGCTACACCTTC.